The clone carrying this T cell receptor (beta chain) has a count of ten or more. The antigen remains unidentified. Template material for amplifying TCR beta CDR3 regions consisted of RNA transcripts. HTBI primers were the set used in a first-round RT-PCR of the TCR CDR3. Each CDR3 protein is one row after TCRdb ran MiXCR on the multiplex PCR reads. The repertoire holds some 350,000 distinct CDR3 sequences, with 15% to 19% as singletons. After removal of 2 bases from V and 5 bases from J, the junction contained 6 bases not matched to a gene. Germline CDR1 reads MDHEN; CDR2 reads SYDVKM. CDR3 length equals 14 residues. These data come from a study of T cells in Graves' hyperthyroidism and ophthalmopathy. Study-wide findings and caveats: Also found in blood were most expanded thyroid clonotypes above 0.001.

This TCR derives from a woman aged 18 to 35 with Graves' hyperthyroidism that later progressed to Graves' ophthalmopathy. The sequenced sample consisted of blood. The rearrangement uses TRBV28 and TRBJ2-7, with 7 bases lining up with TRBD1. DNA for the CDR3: TGTGCCAGCAGTTTAAAGGGGGCCCGGCACGAGCAGTACTTC. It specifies CASSLKGARHEQYF.